This T cell receptor (beta chain) is from a study of T cells in Graves' hyperthyroidism and ophthalmopathy. Study-level findings and limits: In simple terms, a model built on 13 V-J features told ophthalmopathy apart from stable hyperthyroidism.

This clonotype was detected many times. Its cognate antigen is unknown. There were TCR beta CDR3 regions amplified from RNA transcripts. The HTBI primer set was used in a first-round RT-PCR of the TCR CDR3. In TCRdb, the multiplex PCR reads were re-called with MiXCR into one record per CDR3 protein. The data hold about 740,000 distinct CDR3 sequences, with less than 15% observed a single time. The sample consisted of blood. The sequence was obtained from a woman aged 18 to 35 with Graves' hyperthyroidism.

The CDR3: CASSHGQLNTEAFF. CDR3 in DNA: TGTGCCAGCAGCCATGGACAGCTGAACACTGAAGCTTTCTTT. The rearrangement uses TRBV11-2 and TRBJ1-1; possibly TRBD1 for D (6 bases). Germline CDR1 and CDR2: SGHAT and FQNNGV. The length of the CDR3 is 14 residues. Trimming cost V 5 bases and J 0 bases, with 10 bases left between them.